This is a list of T cell receptor beta chains from one sample in a study of blood T cell repertoires in COVID-19. Measured with immunoSEQ multiplex PCR; TCRdb has only the in-frame clones, and not every one. This table holds 100,000 to 140,000 clones, about 80% found once. Sequences were obtained from peripheral blood. Source of these receptors: a man in his 70s with acute or convalescent COVID-19. Both conserved end residues are part of each CDR3. D genes are given only for firm matches. Size tells how often a clone was seen (once, few, many) or the class of an expanded clone, and some rows leave it out.

J,D,size,V,CDR3,DNA
TRBJ1-5,TRBD1,-,TRBV5-1,CASSPDRGNQPQHF,TGCGCCAGCAGTCCGGACAGGGGCAATCAGCCCCAGCATTTT
TRBJ2-1,-,-,TRBV19,CASSKGGTAQNEQFF,TGTGCCAGTAGTAAAGGCGGGACAGCCCAAAATGAGCAGTTCTTC
TRBJ1-5,TRBD1,-,TRBV5-4,CASSYDRAGPQHF,TGTGCCAGCAGCTATGACAGGGCCGGGCCCCAGCATTTT
TRBJ2-3,-,-,TRBV10-3,CAISVTGTDTQYF,TGTGCCATCAGTGTTACGGGCACAGATACGCAGTATTTT
TRBJ2-6,-,-,TRBV24-1,CATSAGSGANVLTF,TGTGCCACCTCCGCGGGGTCTGGGGCCAACGTCCTGACTTTC
TRBJ2-2,-,-,TRBV12-3/TRBV12-4,CAVSGGNTGELFF,TGTGCAGTGTCCGGGGGGAACACCGGGGAGCTGTTTTTT
TRBJ2-5,TRBD1,few,TRBV6-6,CASRRQGVYRTLGTQYF,TGTGCCAGCAGACGACAGGGGGTTTACCGAACTCTAGGGACCCAGTACTTC
TRBJ1-2,-,once,TRBV10-3,CAIGGQNYGYTF,TGTGCCATCGGAGGACAGAACTATGGCTACACCTTC
TRBJ1-1,-,few,TRBV9,CASSVLDSNTEAFF,TGTGCCAGCAGCGTTTTGGACAGTAACACTGAAGCTTTCTTT
TRBJ1-1,TRBD1,-,TRBV2,CASQDGQGNFEAFF,TGTGCCAGCCAAGATGGACAGGGGAATTTTGAAGCTTTCTTT
TRBJ1-4,TRBD1,-,TRBV2,CASRGDSTNEKLFF,TGTGCCAGCAGGGGGGACAGTACTAATGAAAAACTGTTTTTT
TRBJ2-5,TRBD2,-,TRBV5-1,CASSGGLAEAQETQYF,TGCGCCAGCAGCGGGGGACTAGCGGAGGCCCAAGAGACCCAGTACTTC
TRBJ1-5,-,-,TRBV6-1,CASSEGQGENQPQHF,TGTGCCAGCAGTGAAGGGCAGGGTGAAAACCAGCCCCAGCATTTT
TRBJ1-1,-,few,TRBV2,CASSVVASTEAFF,TGTGCCAGCAGTGTCGTTGCGAGCACTGAAGCTTTCTTT
TRBJ1-4,-,-,TRBV7-9,CASSLALGKGEKLFF,TGTGCCAGCAGCTTAGCGCTGGGGAAGGGGGAAAAACTGTTTTTT
TRBJ2-3,-,once,TRBV11-3,CASSAGQPGTDTQYF,TGTGCCAGCAGCGCCGGACAGCCAGGCACAGATACGCAGTATTTT